Below are 6 T cell receptor beta chains sequenced from a single sample in a study of blood T cell repertoires in COVID-19. TCRdb's copy holds only in-frame clones and misses some; the assay was immunoSEQ multiplex PCR. The data contain over 45,000 clones, more than 75% of them singletons. The sequencing sample was made of peripheral blood. The receptors originated from a man aged 80 or over in a cohort sampled during active COVID-19.

The gene calls are TRBV9 and TRBJ2-3; TRBD1 matches 9 bases. Germline V gene data show CDR1 as SGDLS and CDR2 as YYNGEE. Trimming at V came to 4 bases and at J to 4 bases, leaving 10 bases not matched to a gene. This CDR3 is built from 16 residues. The CDR3 coding sequence is TGTGCCAGCAGCCCGTCGGGACAGGGAACAGCAGATACGCAGTATTTT. Translation: CASSPSGQGTADTQYF. The whole variable domain, remainder taken from reference TRBV9 and TRBJ2-3, is DSGVTQTPKHLITATGQRVTLRCSPRSGDLSVYWYQQSLDQGLQFLIQYYNGEERAKGNILERFSAQQFPDLHSELNLSSLELGDSALYFCASSPSGQGTADTQYFGPGTRLTVL.

The chain employs TRBV7-2 and TRBJ2-1, with TRBD1 as a possible D gene (6 bases). This CDR3 contains 15 residues. CDR1 and CDR2 (germline): SGHTA, FQGNSA. The germline V and J ends were trimmed by 6 bases and 0 bases, with 12 bases remaining between them. The CDR3 is CASRNDRFSYNEQFF. The CDR3, as DNA: TGTGCCAGCAGGAACGACAGGTTCTCCTACAATGAGCAGTTCTTC. Combining the CDR3 with reference TRBV7-2 and TRBJ2-1 gives the whole variable domain GAGVSQSPSNKVTEKGKDVELRCDPISGHTALYWYRQSLGQGLEFLIYFQGNSAPDKSGLPSDRFSAERTGGSVSTLTIQRTQQEDSAVYLCASRNDRFSYNEQFFGPGTRLTVL.

This chain connects TRBV11-2 to TRBJ1-1, with D tentatively TRBD1 (5 bases). CDR1 and CDR2 from the germline V gene are SGHAT and FQNNGV. CDR3 size: 15 residues. V was clipped by 2 bases and J by 0 bases, with 10 bases between them. CDR3 coding DNA: TGTGCCAGCAGCTTACAGGGCCTAATGAACACTGAAGCTTTCTTT. Amino acids: CASSLQGLMNTEAFF.

This chain connects TRBV29-1 to TRBJ1-2; no clear D. The CDR3 extends over 11 amino acids. CDR1 and CDR2 (germline): SQVTM, ANQGSEA. V lost 3 bases and J lost 7, with 9 bases in between. The DNA of the CDR3 is TGCAGCGTTGATGAGGATCGTGGCTACACCTTC. Encoded protein: CSVDEDRGYTF.

The chain is built from TRBV4-1 and TRBJ2-7; tentative D call: TRBD2 (6 bases). Looked up from germline, CDR1 is MGHRA and CDR2 is YSYEKL. V lost 0 bases, J lost 0 bases, and 12 bases lay in between. The CDR3 sequence is 16 residues long. DNA of the CDR3: TGCGCCAGCAGCCAAGATGGGGGACTTCCCTCCTACGAGCAGTACTTC. It specifies CASSQDGGLPSYEQYF.

This chain connects TRBV5-1 to TRBJ2-3; 7 bases align to TRBD2. The junction had 13 bases not matched to a gene; V was cut back by 0 bases and J by 6 bases. CDR3 length equals 17 residues. CDR1 and CDR2 from the germline V gene are SGHRS and YFSETQ. In DNA form, the CDR3 reads TGCGCCAGCAGCTTGGAGGGCGGGAGCCTCGGATTTGATACGCAGTATTTT. It encodes CASSLEGGSLGFDTQYF. The variable domain in full, completed from reference TRBV5-1 and TRBJ2-3, reads KAGVTQTPRYLIKTRGQQVTLSCSPISGHRSVSWYQQTPGQGLQFLFEYFSETQRNKGNFPGRFSGRQFSNSRSEMNVSTLELGDSALYLCASSLEGGSLGFDTQYFGPGTRLTVL.